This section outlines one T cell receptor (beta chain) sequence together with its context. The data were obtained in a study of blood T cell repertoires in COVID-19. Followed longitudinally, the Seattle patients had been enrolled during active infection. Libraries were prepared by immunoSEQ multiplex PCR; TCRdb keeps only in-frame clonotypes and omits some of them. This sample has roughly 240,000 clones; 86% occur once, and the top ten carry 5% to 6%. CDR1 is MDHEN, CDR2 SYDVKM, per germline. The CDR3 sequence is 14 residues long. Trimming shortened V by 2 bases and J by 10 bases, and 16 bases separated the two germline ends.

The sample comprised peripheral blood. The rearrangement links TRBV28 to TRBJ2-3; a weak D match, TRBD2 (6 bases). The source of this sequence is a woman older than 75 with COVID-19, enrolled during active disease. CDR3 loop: CASSLETGRGSQYF. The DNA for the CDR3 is TGTGCCAGCAGTTTAGAGACCGGGCGGGGCTCGCAGTATTTT.